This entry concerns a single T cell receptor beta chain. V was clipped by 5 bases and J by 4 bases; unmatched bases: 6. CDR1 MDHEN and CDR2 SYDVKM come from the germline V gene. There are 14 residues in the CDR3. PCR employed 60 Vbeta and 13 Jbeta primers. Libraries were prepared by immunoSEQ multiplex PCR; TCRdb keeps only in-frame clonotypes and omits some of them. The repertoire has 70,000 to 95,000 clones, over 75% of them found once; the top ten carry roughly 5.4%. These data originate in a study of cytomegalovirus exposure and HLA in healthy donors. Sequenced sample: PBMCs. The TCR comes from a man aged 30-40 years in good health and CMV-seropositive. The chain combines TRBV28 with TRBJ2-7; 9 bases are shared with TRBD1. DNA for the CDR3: TGTGCCAGCAGTGACCGGGACAGGGCTTACGAGCAGTACTTC. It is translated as CASSDRDRAYEQYF.